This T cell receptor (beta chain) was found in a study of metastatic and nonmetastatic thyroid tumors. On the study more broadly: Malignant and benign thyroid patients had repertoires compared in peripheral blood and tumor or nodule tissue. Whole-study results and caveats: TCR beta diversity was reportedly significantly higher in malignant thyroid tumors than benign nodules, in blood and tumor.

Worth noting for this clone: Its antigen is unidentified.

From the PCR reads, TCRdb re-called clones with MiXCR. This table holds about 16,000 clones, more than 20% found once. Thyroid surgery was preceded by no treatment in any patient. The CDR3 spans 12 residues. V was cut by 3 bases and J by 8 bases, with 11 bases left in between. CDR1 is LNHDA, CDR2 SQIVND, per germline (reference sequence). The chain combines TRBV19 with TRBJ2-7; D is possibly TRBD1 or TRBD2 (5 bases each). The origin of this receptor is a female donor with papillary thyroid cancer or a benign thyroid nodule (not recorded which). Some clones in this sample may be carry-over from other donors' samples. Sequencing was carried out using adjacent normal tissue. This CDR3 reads CASSMNGAKQYF. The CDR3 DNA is TGTGCCAGTAGTATGAACGGGGCGAAGCAGTACTTC. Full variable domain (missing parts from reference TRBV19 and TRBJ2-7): DGGITQSPKYLFRKEGQNVTLSCEQNLNHDAMYWYRQDPGQGLRLIYYSQIVNDFQKGDIAEGYSVSREKKESFPLTVTSAQKNPTAFYLCASSMNGAKQYFGPGTRLTVT.